One and the same sample provided the 20 T cell receptor beta chains below, sequenced in a study of neurological immune-mediated disorders. MiXCR, run by TCRdb on the 5' RACE reads, gives a single entry per CDR3 protein. This table holds some 77,000 distinct CDR3 sequences, 12% to 15% found once. This sample's time point: longitudinal time-point 1 (baseline). Material: PBMCs. These receptors were obtained from a female donor with HTLV-1-associated myelopathy (HAM/TSP).

V gene TRBV14 combines with J gene TRBJ2-2, with D maybe TRBD1 (5 bases). This CDR3 is built from 15 residues. The V and J ends lost 4 bases and 4 bases respectively, with 13 bases between them. In germline, CDR1 is SGHDN, CDR2 FVKESK. The CDR3 coding sequence is TGTGCCAGCAGCCGCATGACAGTGGGCACCGGGGAGCTGTTTTTT. It codes for CASSRMTVGTGELFF.

This clonotype was counted ten times or more. The chain uses TRBV6-6 and TRBJ1-1; 7 bases are shared with TRBD1. CDR1 is MNHNY, CDR2 SVGAGI, per germline (reference sequence). The junction had 5 bases not matched to a gene; V was cut back by 6 bases and J by 4 bases. CDR3 size: 13 residues. As DNA, the CDR3 is TGTGCCAGCAGGCGACAGGGAGTCACTGAAGCTTTCTTT. It translates to CASRRQGVTEAFF.

This clonotype has only a few counts. V usage is TRBV29-1 and J usage is TRBJ2-2; 7 positions match TRBD1. This CDR3 region has 15 residues. The germline gives CDR1 SQVTM, CDR2 ANQGSEA. V shed 7 bases and J 1 base; nucleotides not matched to a gene: 9. Here the CDR3 DNA reads TGCAGCGCAAGGACCCAGGGGGTGAACACCGGGGAGCTGTTTTTT. This codes for CSARTQGVNTGELFF.

This clonotype is classed as medium-sized (0.01 to 0.1%). The chain recombines TRBV3-1 with TRBJ1-1; no firm D call. The CDR3 loop spans 13 amino acids. Trimming took 4 bases from V and 1 from J, leaving 7 bases between them. Germline CDR1 is LGHDT and CDR2 is YNNKEL (reference sequence). The CDR3 reads CASSPLKNTEAFF. The CDR3 coding sequence is TGTGCCAGCAGCCCACTTAAGAACACTGAAGCTTTCTTT.

This clonotype was seen ten or more times. The chain employs TRBV5-6 and TRBJ2-1; possibly TRBD1 for D (6 bases). V lost 4 bases to trimming and J lost 5 bases, with 16 bases between them. There are 15 residues in the CDR3. Germline V CDR1 and CDR2: SGHDT, YYEEEE. This CDR3 reads CASSTPGHVNNEQFF. The CDR3 coding sequence is TGTGCCAGCAGCACTCCGGGACACGTGAACAATGAGCAGTTCTTC. Using reference TRBV5-6 and TRBJ2-1 for the parts outside the CDR3, the full variable domain is DAGVTQSPTHLIKTRGQQVTLRCSPKSGHDTVSWYQQALGQGPQFIFQYYEEEERQRGNFPDRFSGHQFPNYSSELNVNALLLGDSALYLCASSTPGHVNNEQFFGPGTRLTVL.

The chain recombines TRBV20-1 with TRBJ2-3, with 10 bases fitting TRBD1. Trimming at V came to 3 bases and at J to 3 bases, leaving 3 bases not matched to a gene. Per the germline V gene, CDR1 is DFQATT and CDR2 is SNEGSKA (reference sequence). This CDR3 has 14 amino acids. The CDR3, as DNA: TGCAGTGCTAGGACAGGGGGCAAAACAGATACGCAGTATTTT. This encodes CSARTGGKTDTQYF.

This clonotype was seen repeatedly, ten times or more. The chain joins TRBV5-1 to TRBJ1-1; D ambiguous. In germline, CDR1 is SGHRS, CDR2 YFSETQ. The CDR3 is 14 residues long. V was pared by 0 bases and J by 1 base, with 7 bases between. In DNA, the CDR3 is TGCGCCAGCAGCTTGGGACCCCAGAACACTGAAGCTTTCTTT. Translating gives CASSLGPQNTEAFF.

This clonotype was seen repeatedly, ten times or more. The V call is TRBV6-5, the J call TRBJ2-3, with 10 bases that match TRBD2. The CDR3 is made up of 17 amino acids. V lost 8 bases, J lost 3 bases, and 14 bases stayed unmatched. Germline V gives CDR1 MNHEY, CDR2 SVGAGI. CDR3: CASQSSGGATVTDTQYF. In DNA, the CDR3 is TGTGCCAGCCAATCGAGCGGGGGGGCCACGGTGACAGATACGCAGTATTTT.

The rearrangement uses TRBV5-8 and TRBJ2-2; TRBD1 matches at 12 bases. CDR3 length: 17 residues. The ends lost 4 bases at V and 8 bases at J; junction bases unmatched: 12. Germline V gives CDR1 SGHTS, CDR2 YDEGEE. This chain's CDR3 is CASSVDGTGGAIGELFF. CDR3 DNA: TGTGCCAGCAGCGTTGATGGGACAGGGGGCGCCATAGGGGAGCTGTTTTTT.

There are a few counts of this clonotype. CDR3 DNA sequence: TGTGCCAGCAGTTTCGGGACAGCAAACTATGGCTACACCTTC. Translating it yields CASSFGTANYGYTF. The J gene is TRBJ1-2, the V gene TRBV12-3 or TRBV12-4; 7 positions agree with TRBD1. The CDR3 loop spans 14 amino acids. Losses at the gene ends were 3 bases for V and 2 bases for J; bases not matched to a gene: 3.

Comments on this clonotype: A much larger clone sits a single nucleotide away, making a read error possible. This chain links TRBV5-1 with TRBJ2-6; TRBD1 is a possible D gene (6 bases). Germline V gene sequence: CDR1 SGHRS, CDR2 YFSETQ. The V and J ends lost 3 bases and 0 bases respectively, with 13 bases between them. The CDR3 sequence is 17 residues long. The CDR3 DNA sequence: TGCGCCAGCAGCTCCCAGGGGATAGCCTCTGGGGCCAACGTCCTGACTTTC. It translates to CASSSQGIASGANVLTF.

The table lists this clonotype with many counts. The chain joins TRBV9 to TRBJ2-7; 9 bases match TRBD2. Losses at the gene ends were 3 bases for V and 2 bases for J; bases not matched to a gene: 9. Germline V gene sequence: CDR1 SGDLS, CDR2 YYNGEE. CDR3 size: 16 residues. The CDR3 is CASSGTAGGLTYEQYF. DNA for the CDR3: TGTGCCAGCAGCGGCACAGCGGGGGGACTTACCTACGAGCAGTACTTC.

This clonotype was detected a few times. The chain is built from TRBV7-7 and TRBJ2-1, with 9 bases matching TRBD1. V lost 5 bases, J lost 6 bases, and 5 bases stayed unmatched. Germline V gene sequence: CDR1 SSHAT, CDR2 FNYEAQ (reference sequence). CDR3 length: 14 residues. The CDR3 spells CASSPQTGGNEQFF. The CDR3 nucleotides are TGTGCCAGCAGCCCACAGACAGGGGGCAATGAGCAGTTCTTC.

This clonotype was picked up a small number of times. The rearrangement links TRBV7-2 to TRBJ2-3, with 9 bases fitting TRBD1. V was pared by 7 bases and J by 4 bases, with 6 bases of the junction left unmatched. This CDR3 contains 14 residues. In germline, CDR1 is SGHTA, CDR2 FQGNSA. The CDR3 protein is CASTGTGSADTQYF. The CDR3 nucleotides read TGTGCCAGCACCGGGACAGGGTCTGCAGATACGCAGTATTTT.

A few counts support this clonotype. This rearrangement joins TRBV7-2 to TRBJ2-6, with unresolved D. CDR3 length: 16 amino acids. V lost 1 base, J lost 0 bases, and 7 bases lay in between. Germline-derived CDR1 and CDR2 are SGHTA and FQGNSA. The CDR3 spells CASSLVYPSGANVLTF. In DNA form, the CDR3 reads TGTGCCAGCAGCTTAGTTTATCCCTCTGGGGCCAACGTCCTGACTTTC.

This clonotype appeared many times. V usage is TRBV7-2 and J usage is TRBJ1-1; 7 nucleotides line up with TRBD1. The V and J ends lost 5 bases and 1 base, in that order; junction bases with no gene match: 4. Germline loops: CDR1 SGHTA, CDR2 FQGNSA. There are 14 residues in the CDR3. The DNA of the CDR3 is TGTGCCAGCAGCCGACAGGGCGGGAACACTGAAGCTTTCTTT. Protein: CASSRQGGNTEAFF.

The chain combines TRBV10-3 with TRBJ2-3; 9 nucleotides line up with TRBD1. CDR3 length: 13 amino acids. V lost 6 bases and J lost 6; bases outside the gene matches: 4. Germline V gene sequence: CDR1 ENHRY, CDR2 SYGVKD. CDR3 in DNA: TGTGCCATCAGGGGACAGGGCAAGGATACGCAGTATTTT. The encoded protein is CAIRGQGKDTQYF.

This clonotype was recorded at least ten times. The chain uses TRBV20-1 and TRBJ1-6, with a tentative D call TRBD1 (5 bases). The CDR3 is 16 amino acids. Germline CDR1 is DFQATT and CDR2 is SNEGSKA (reference sequence). The ends were cut back, 1 base at V and 9 bases at J, with 19 bases in the middle. CDR3 sequence reads: CSARGGQSLRGSPLHF. CDR3 in DNA: TGCAGTGCTAGAGGAGGGCAGTCTCTTAGGGGTTCACCCCTCCACTTT.

This clonotype has a count of ten or more. This rearrangement joins TRBV27 to TRBJ2-7; TRBD1 aligns across 8 bases. V was pared by 2 bases and J by 7 bases, with 13 bases of the junction left unmatched. This CDR3 spans 16 amino acids. Germline V CDR1 and CDR2: MNHEY, SMNVEV (reference sequence). The DNA of the CDR3 is TGTGCCAGCAGTTTACGCTCGGCAGGGGGCCTGGGAGAGCAGTACTTC. Amino acids: CASSLRSAGGLGEQYF.

This clonotype has a single count. V usage is TRBV18 and J usage is TRBJ2-7, with 11 bases fitting TRBD1. The CDR3 runs to 15 residues. The J segment lost 3 bases and the V segment lost 4 bases, leaving 5 bases of the junction unmatched. Germline assignment: CDR1 KGHSH and CDR2 LQKENI. DNA for the CDR3: TGTGCCAGCTCACTGGGACAGGGGGAAAACTACGAGCAGTACTTC. Protein: CASSLGQGENYEQYF.